This T cell receptor beta chain appears in the sequencing data of a study of blood T cell repertoires in COVID-19 (dated by TCRdb to about 2020). About the investigation overall: Samples covering the acute and convalescent phases of COVID-19 were provided by collaborators in the United States, Italy and Spain. Where HLA class I and class II types were available, the types were taken from metadata supplied by the sample provider, not from assay-based typing. The material from the prospective study consisted of cDNA or gDNA derived from T cells, B-cell-depleted T cells, or PBMCs. The sample metadata nearly always contained a de-identified subject ID, COVID-19 status, age in years and sex. Samples were obtained from the ongoing ImmuneRACE study (first 160 participants) and from roughly 1,300 subjects provided by 6 global collaborators. The repertoires were released in a freely available public database meant as a resource for research on the immune response to SARS-CoV-2. The dataset comprised deeply sampled blood TCRbeta repertoires from subjects exposed to, actively infected with, or recovered from COVID-19.

CDR1 and CDR2 are drawn from the germline V gene: MNHNS, SASEGT. V and J are truncated by 0 bases and 5 bases respectively, leaving an intervening sequence of 17 bases. The CDR3 holds 17 amino acids from the cysteine to the phenylalanine. Only CDR3 DNA is held: 51 bases, read in frame from base 1. Paper-wide results and their limitations: How much clinical and demographic metadata was included differed by source and by participant, and the metadata was provided uncurated.

TCRbeta CDR3 regions were amplified from genomic DNA by means of the immunoSEQ Assay, a bias-controlled multiplex PCR. The paper's processing steps were these. Within the assay, amplification of reference gene primers was used to estimate how many nucleated cells each sample contained. Sequence reads were collapsed and filtered to measure the absolute abundance of every unique TCRbeta CDR3 rearrangement. For each sample, productive Simpson clonality was calculated as the square root of Simpson's diversity index across productive rearrangements. TCRdb stores this immuneACCESS table with in-frame sequences only. Part of the clones is absent; in the studies checked, under half of the shortfall reflects unresolved V genes, and no reason is known for the rest. V, J and clone size are taken as reported in that table, and D and trimming were inferred from the DNA itself. In this sample the table shows some 700,000 clones, 85% to 90% of which occur a single time. The ten biggest clones cover about 0.26% of the sample.

This clone has only one observation. The antigen this receptor binds is unknown. No quality values exist for individual bases; no much larger clone is one base distant. The collaborating institutions used their own protocols to collect whole blood in K2EDTA tubes. For TCRbeta analysis, collaborators shipped samples in one of three forms: frozen whole blood, isolated PBMCs, or DNA extracted from either of those sample types. This TCR derives from a woman aged 18-29 years with acute or convalescent COVID-19. Sequenced: peripheral blood. Rearrangement joined TRBV6-1 to TRBJ2-1, with a tentative D gene TRBD2 over 6 matching bases. The CDR3 protein is CASSEAGEAGPNNEQFF. The DNA is TGTGCCAGCAGTGAAGCTGGTGAAGCGGGTCCAAACAATGAGCAGTTCTTC.